This T cell receptor (beta chain) was recorded in a study of blood T cell repertoires in COVID-19. Looked up from germline, CDR1 is SGDLS and CDR2 is YYNGEE. V dropped 3 bases and J dropped 2 bases, with 5 bases sitting between them. The CDR3 covers 12 residues. Measured with immunoSEQ multiplex PCR; TCRdb has only the in-frame clones, and not every one. The table has 130,000 or so clones, about 80% seen once. V usage is TRBV9 and J usage is TRBJ1-2; no firm D call. This TCR was recovered from a human donor in a cohort sampled during active COVID-19. The sequenced sample was peripheral blood. CDR3 sequence (DNA): TGTGCCAGCAGCGCACAGAACTATGGCTACACCTTC. Protein sequence: CASSAQNYGYTF. Looking up the rest from reference TRBV9 and TRBJ1-2 gives the full variable domain: DSGVTQTPKHLITATGQRVTLRCSPRSGDLSVYWYQQSLDQGLQFLIQYYNGEERAKGNILERFSAQQFPDLHSELNLSSLELGDSALYFCASSAQNYGYTFGSGTRLTVV.